This T cell receptor beta chain was identified in a study of control samples from healthy donors and cancer patients. Repertoires were generated with immunoSEQ multiplex PCR, while TCRdb's copy carries only in-frame clones and drops some. This sample has about 61,000 clones; 85% to 90% occur once, and the top ten carry less than 7%. Trimming at V came to 2 bases and at J to 6 bases, leaving 8 bases not matched to a gene. Germline CDR1 reads MDHEN; CDR2 reads SYDVKM. The CDR3 totals 16 residues. This TCR came from a man between 60 and 70 years old with colorectal cancer. The V call is TRBV28, the J call TRBJ2-3; 10 positions match TRBD2. The sequenced material came from PBMCs. The DNA for the CDR3 is TGTGCCAGCAGTTTAAGGCTTCTAGCGGGGGCGGATACGCAGTATTTT. It specifies CASSLRLLAGADTQYF.